The table lists the clone carrying this T cell receptor beta chain with many counts. A J-beta primer mix and a sample-barcoded 5' primer were used in a second PCR of about 7 to 12 cycles. MiXCR, applied by TCRdb to the 5' RACE reads, yields one record per CDR3 protein. Of some 690,000 distinct CDR3 sequences in the sample, approximately 21% were seen once. In germline, CDR1 is ENHRY, CDR2 SYGVKD. The CDR3 consists of 12 residues. V dropped 8 bases and J dropped 7 bases, with 12 bases sitting between them. This specimen belongs to a study of blood T cells in healthy people across ages. The receptor was derived from a man aged 65 to 79 in good health. V and J are TRBV10-3 and TRBJ2-1, with a possible D match to TRBD2 (6 bases). The specimen sequenced was blood. The CDR3 sequence is CAIGGPSNEQFF. CDR3 DNA: TGTGCCATCGGAGGGCCGAGTAATGAGCAGTTCTTC.